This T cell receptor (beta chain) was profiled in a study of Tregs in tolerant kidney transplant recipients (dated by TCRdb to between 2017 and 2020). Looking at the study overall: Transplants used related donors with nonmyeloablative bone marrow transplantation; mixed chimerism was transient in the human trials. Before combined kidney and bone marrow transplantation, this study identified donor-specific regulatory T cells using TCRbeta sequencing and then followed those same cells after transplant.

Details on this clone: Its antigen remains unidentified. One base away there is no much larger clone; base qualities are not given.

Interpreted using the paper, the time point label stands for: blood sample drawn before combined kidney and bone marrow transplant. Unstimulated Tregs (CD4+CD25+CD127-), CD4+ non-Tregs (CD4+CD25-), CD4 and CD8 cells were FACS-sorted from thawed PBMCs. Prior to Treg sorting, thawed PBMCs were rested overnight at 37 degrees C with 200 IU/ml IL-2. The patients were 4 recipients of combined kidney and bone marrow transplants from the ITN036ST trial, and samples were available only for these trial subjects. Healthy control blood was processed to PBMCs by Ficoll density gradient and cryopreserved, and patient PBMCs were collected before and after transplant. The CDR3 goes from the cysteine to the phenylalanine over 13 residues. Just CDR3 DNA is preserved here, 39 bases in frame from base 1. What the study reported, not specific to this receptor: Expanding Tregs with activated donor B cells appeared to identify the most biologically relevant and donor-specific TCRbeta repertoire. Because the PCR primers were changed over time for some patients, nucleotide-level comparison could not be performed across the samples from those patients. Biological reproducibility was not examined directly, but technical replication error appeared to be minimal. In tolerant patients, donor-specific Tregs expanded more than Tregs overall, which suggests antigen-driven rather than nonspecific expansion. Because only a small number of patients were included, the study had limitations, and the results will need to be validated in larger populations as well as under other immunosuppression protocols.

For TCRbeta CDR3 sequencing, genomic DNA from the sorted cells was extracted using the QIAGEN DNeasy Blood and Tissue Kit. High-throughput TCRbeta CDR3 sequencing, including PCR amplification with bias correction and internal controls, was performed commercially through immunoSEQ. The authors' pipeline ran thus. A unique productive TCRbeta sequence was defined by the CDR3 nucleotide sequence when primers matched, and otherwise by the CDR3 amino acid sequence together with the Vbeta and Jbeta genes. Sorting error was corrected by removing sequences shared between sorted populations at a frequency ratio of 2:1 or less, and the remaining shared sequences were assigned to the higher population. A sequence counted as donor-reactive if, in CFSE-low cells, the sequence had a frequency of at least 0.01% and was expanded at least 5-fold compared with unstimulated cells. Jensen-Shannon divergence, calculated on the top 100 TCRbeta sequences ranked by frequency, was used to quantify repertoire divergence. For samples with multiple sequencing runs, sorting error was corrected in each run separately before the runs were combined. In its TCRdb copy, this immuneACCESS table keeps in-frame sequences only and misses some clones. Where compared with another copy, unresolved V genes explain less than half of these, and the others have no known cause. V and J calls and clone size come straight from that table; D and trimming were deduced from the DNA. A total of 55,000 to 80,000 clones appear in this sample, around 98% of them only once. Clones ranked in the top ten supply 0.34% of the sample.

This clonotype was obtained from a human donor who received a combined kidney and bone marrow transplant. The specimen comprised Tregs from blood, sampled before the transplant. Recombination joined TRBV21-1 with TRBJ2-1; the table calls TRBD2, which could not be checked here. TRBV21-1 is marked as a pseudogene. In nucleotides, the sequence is TGTGCCAGCAGCAAAGAGGGAGTAGGGGAGCAGTTCTTC. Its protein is CASSKEGVGEQFF.